What follows is one TCR beta chain and its context. What it recognizes is unknown. At one boundary the junction diverges from the germline segment, which might be a read error. These data are taken from a study of CD8+CD57+ T cells in acquired aplastic anemia. Looking at the study overall: Sorted CD4+ plus CD8+ cells gave DNA averaging roughly 3 ug.

Genomic DNA templated the TCR beta VDJ and CDR3 profiling. Each CDR3 protein gets one entry after TCRdb re-called the reads with MiXCR. The sample holds hundreds of thousands of distinct CDR3 sequences, roughly 34% seen once. Germline CDR1 reads ENHRY; CDR2 reads SYGVKD. The length of the CDR3 is 13 residues. Patients included in sequencing had previously demonstrated CD8+CD57+ cell expansion by flow cytometry. Patients were therapy-naive when their blood was sampled. The study's findings and limits: In common between the patients and the controls were around 29 CD8+ CDR3 sequences. Researchers reported that CD8+ Simpson's diversity was not significantly different in patients versus controls.

This receptor was taken from a human donor with aplastic anemia. This chain links TRBV10-3 with TRBJ1-5; tentative D call: TRBD1 (6 bases). Sequenced material: sorted CD4+, CD8+, or CD8+CD57+ T cells (not recorded which) from PBMCs. The CDR3 loop reads CAISYSIQGGLAF. The DNA for the CDR3 is TGTGCCATCAGTTACTCGATACAGGGCGGGTTAGCATTT.